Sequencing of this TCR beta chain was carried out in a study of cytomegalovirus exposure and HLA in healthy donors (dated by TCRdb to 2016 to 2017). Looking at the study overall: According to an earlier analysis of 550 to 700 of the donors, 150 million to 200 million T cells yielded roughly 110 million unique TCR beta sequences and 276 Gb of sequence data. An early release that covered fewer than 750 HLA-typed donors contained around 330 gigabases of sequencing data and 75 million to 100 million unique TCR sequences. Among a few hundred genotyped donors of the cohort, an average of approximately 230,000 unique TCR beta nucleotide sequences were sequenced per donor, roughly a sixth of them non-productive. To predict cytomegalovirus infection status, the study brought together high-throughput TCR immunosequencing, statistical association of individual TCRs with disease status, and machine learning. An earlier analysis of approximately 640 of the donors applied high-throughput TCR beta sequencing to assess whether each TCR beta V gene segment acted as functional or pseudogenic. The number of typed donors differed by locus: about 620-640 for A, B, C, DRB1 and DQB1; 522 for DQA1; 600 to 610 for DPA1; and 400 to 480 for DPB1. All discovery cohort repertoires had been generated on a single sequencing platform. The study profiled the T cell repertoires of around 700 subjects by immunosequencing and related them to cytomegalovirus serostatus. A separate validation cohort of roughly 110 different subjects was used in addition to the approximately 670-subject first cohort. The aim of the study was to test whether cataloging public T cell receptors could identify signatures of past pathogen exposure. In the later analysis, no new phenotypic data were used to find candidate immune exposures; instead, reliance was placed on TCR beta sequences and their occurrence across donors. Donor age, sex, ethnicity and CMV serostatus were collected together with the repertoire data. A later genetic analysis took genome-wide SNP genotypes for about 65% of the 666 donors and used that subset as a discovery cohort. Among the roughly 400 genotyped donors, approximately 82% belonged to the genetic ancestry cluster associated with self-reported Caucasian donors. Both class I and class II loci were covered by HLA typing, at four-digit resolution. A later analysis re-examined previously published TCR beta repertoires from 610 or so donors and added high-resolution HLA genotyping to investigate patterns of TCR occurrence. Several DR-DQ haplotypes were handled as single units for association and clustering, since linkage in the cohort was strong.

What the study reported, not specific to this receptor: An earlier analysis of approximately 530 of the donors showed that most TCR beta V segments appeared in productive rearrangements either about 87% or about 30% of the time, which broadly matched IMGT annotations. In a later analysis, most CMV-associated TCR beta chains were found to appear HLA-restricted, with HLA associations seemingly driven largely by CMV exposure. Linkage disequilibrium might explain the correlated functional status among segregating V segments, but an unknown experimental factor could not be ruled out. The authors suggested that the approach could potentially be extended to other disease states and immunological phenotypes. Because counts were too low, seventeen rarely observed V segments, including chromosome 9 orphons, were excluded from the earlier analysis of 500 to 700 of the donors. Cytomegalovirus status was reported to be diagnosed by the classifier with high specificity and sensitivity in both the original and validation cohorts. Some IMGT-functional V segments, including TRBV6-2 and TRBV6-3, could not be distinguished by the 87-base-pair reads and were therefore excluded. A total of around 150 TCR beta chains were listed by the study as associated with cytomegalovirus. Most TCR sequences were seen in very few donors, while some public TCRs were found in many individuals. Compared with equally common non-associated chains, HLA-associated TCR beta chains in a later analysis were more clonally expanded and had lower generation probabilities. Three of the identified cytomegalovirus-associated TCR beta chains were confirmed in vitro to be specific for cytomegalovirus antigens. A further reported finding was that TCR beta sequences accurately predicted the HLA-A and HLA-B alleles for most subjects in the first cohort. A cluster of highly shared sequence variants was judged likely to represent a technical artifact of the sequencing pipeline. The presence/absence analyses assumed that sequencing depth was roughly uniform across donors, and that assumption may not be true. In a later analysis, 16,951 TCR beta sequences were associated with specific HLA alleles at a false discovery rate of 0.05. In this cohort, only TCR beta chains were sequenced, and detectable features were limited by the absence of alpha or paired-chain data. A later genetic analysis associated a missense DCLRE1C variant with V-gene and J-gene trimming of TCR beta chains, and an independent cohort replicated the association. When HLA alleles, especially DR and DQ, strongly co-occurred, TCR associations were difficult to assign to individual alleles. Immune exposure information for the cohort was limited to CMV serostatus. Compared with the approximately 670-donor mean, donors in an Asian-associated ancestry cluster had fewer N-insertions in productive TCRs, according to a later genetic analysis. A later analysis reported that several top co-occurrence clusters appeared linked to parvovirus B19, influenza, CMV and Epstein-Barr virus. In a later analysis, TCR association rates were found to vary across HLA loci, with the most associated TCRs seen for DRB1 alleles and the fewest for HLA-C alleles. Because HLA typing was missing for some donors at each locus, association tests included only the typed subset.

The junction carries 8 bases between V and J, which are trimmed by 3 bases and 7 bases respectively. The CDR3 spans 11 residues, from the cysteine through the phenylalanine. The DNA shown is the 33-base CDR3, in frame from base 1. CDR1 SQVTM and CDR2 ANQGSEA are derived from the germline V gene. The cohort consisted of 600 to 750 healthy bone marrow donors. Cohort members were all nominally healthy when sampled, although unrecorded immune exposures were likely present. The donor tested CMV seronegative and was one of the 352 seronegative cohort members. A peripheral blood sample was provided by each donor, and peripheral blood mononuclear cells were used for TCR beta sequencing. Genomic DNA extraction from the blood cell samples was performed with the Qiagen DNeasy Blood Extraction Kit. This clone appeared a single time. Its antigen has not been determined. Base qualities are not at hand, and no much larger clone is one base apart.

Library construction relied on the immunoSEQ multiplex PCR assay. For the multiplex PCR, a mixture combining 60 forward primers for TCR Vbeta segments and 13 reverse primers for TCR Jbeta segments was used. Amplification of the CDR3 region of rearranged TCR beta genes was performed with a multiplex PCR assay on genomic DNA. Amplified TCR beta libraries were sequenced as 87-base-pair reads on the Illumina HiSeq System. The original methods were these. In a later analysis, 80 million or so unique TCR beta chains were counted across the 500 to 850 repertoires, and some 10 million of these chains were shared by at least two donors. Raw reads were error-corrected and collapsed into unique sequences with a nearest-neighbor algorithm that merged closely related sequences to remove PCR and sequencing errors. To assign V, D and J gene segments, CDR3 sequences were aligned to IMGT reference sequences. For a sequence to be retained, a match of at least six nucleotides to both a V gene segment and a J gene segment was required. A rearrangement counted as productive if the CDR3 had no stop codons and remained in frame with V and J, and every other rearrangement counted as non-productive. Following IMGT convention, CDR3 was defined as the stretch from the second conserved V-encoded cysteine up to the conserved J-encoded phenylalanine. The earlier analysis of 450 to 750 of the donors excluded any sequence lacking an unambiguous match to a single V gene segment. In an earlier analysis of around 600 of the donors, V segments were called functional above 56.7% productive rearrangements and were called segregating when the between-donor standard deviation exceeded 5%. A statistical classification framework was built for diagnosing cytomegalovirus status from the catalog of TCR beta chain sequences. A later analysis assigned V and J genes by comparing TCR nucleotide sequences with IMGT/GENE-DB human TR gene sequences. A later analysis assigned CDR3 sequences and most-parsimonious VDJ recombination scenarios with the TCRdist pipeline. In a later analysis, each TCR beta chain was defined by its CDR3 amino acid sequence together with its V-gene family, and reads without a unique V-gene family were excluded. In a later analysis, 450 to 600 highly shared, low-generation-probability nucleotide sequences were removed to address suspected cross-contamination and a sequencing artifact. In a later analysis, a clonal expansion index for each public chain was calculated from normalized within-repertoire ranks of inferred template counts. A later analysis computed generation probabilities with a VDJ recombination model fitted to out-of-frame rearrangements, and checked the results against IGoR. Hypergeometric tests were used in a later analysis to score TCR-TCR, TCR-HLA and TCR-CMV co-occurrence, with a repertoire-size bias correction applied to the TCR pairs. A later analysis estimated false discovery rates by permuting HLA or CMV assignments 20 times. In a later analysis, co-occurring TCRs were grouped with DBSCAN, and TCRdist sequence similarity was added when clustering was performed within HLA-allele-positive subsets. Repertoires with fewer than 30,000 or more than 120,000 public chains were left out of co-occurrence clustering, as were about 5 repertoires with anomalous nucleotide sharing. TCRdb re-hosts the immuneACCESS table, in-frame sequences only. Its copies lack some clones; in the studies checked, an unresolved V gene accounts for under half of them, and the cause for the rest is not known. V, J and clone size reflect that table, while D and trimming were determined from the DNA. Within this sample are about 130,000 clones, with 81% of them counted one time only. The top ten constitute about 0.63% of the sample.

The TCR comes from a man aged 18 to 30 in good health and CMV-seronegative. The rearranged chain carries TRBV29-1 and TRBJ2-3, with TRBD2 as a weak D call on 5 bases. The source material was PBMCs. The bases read TGCAGCGTTGAGAGGGCTAATACGCAGTATTTT. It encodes CSVERANTQYF.